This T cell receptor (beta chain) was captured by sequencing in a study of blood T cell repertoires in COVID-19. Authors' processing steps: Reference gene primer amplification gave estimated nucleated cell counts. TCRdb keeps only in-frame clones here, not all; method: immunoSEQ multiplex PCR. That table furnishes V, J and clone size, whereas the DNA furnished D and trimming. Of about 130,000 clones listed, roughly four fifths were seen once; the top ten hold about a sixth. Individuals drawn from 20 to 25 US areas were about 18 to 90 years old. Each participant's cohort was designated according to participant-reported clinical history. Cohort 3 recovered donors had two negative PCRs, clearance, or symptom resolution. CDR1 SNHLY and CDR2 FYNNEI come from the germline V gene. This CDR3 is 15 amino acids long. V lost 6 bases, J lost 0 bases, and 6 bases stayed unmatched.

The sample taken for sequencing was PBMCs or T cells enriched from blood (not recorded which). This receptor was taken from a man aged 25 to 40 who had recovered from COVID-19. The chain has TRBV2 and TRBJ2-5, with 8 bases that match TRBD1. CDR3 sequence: CASSKGQAYQETQYF. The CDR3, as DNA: TGTGCCAGCAGCAAGGGACAGGCGTACCAAGAGACCCAGTACTTC.